These 20 T cell receptor beta chains were sequenced from one sample in a study of T cells in women clearing cervical HPV infection. Here immunoSEQ multiplex PCR was the method, and the copy in TCRdb shows in-frame clones only, minus some. Its clone listing holds 36,000 or so clones. Sequences were obtained from blood buffy coat. The receptors originated from a woman aged 18-70 years with a cervical HPV16 infection that either progressed to CIN3+ or cleared (not recorded which).

Notes on this clone: Read sequence stops 3 residues before the CDR3 end, and the germline J gene provides the missing end. The chain joins TRBV7-2 to TRBJ2-3; D may be TRBD2 (5 bases). The ends were cut back, 4 bases at V and 1 base at J, with 12 bases in the middle. CDR1 is SGHTA, CDR2 FQGNSA, per germline. The CDR3 extends over 15 amino acids. The CDR3 sequence is CASSSRTVGTDTQYF. CDR3 DNA (partial): TGTGCCAGCAGCTCACGGACTGTGGGCACAGATACG.

Comment on this clone: The missing CDR3 end, 3 residues past where the read stops, is filled in from the germline J gene. The chain is built from TRBV5-1 and TRBJ2-7; D is possibly TRBD1 (7 bases). Trimming pared 4 bases from V and 1 base from J, leaving 15 bases between. CDR1 and CDR2 (germline): SGHRS, YFSETQ. The CDR3 runs to 15 residues. Incomplete CDR3 DNA: TGCGCCAGCAGCATGCGGGACAGCTTATCCTACGAG. It translates to CASSMRDSLSYE. The complete CDR3 protein is CASSMRDSLSYEQYF.

A note on this clone: The read finishes 3 residues shy of the CDR3 end, and the germline J gene is used to complete it. The rearrangement joins TRBV7-2 to TRBJ2-7, with D hard to call. This CDR3 is built from 14 residues. V dropped 4 bases and J dropped 4 bases, with 14 bases sitting between them. CDR1 and CDR2 from the germline V gene are SGHTA and FQGNSA. CDR3 loop: CASSSTVGGYEQYF. CDR3 DNA, as far as it was read: TGTGCCAGCAGCTCGACGGTCGGCGGATACGAG.

On this clone: The read halts 3 residues ahead of the CDR3 end, with the missing end drawn from the germline J gene. This chain uses TRBV6-2 or TRBV6-3 with TRBJ2-3, with D tentatively TRBD2 (6 bases). This CDR3 contains 15 residues. Germline CDR1 is MNHEY and CDR2 is SVGEGT. Trimming pared 2 bases from V and 2 bases from J, leaving 11 bases between. The covered CDR3 bases are TGTGCCAGCAGTTACGGCGGGGCCGACACAGATACG. This translates into CASSYGGADTDT. In full, the CDR3 reads CASSYGGADTDTQYF.

As regards this clone: The read terminates 3 residues ahead of where the CDR3 ends, so the germline J gene completes it. The chain joins TRBV7-2 to TRBJ1-1, with D perhaps TRBD1 (5 bases). Trimming removed 1 base from V and 4 bases from J, with 13 bases in between. Germline V lookup: CDR1 SGHTA, CDR2 FQGNSA. The CDR3 length is 15 residues. The covered CDR3 bases are TGTGCCAGCAGCTTAGGGAGAGGGGCTGGCACTGAA. It is translated as CASSLGRGAGTE. The full CDR3 protein is CASSLGRGAGTEAFF.

Incomplete CDR3 DNA: TGTGCCAGCAGAGGAGGGGCGAACACCGGGGAG. Amino acid sequence: CASRGGANTGE. The CDR3 as a whole reads CASRGGANTGELFF. The chain has TRBV2 and TRBJ2-2, with a tentative D call TRBD2 (6 bases). Read data end 3 residues before the CDR3 end; the end is taken from the germline J gene. With 6 bases removed from V and 0 bases from J, the gap between germline ends came to 8 bases. Germline-derived CDR1 and CDR2 are SNHLY and FYNNEI. The CDR3 loop spans 14 amino acids.

Concerning this clone: The read falls 3 residues short of the CDR3 end, and the missing part is taken from the germline J gene. The chain has TRBV12-3 or TRBV12-4 and TRBJ2-1, with D perhaps being TRBD1 or TRBD2 (6 bases each). CDR3 length equals 11 residues. Trimming removed 6 bases at V and 9 bases at J, with 9 bases between. Here the CDR3 reads CASSRGGEQFF. The CDR3 DNA, read in part, is TGTGCCAGCAGCAGGGGAGGTGAG.

On this clone itself: Sequencing ends 3 residues short of the CDR3 end; the germline J gene provides the rest. The genes are TRBV28 and TRBJ1-6; weak D call: TRBD1 (6 bases). The CDR3 sequence is 14 residues long. V was clipped by 3 bases and J by 7 bases, with 10 bases between them. CDR1 MDHEN and CDR2 SYDVKM come from the germline V gene. The CDR3 region is CASSLTGLNSPLHF. The DNA read from the CDR3 is TGTGCCAGCAGTTTGACAGGCTTAAATTCACCC. Full variable domain (outside the CDR3, taken from reference TRBV28 and TRBJ1-6): DVKVTQSSRYLVKRTGEKVFLECVQDMDHENMFWYRQDPGLGLRLIYFSYDVKMKEKGDIPEGYSVSREKKERFSLILESASTNQTSMYLCASSLTGLNSPLHFGNGTRLTVT.

CDR3 residues: CASSLVASSYEQYF. The DNA read from the CDR3 is TGTGCCAGCAGCCTTGTGGCCAGCTCCTACGAG. The chain uses TRBV5-5 and TRBJ2-7; D call uncertain. The observed sequence ends 3 residues before the CDR3 terminus, with the missing tail filled in from the germline J gene. V dropped 4 bases and J dropped 0 bases, with 11 bases sitting between them. Looked up from germline, CDR1 is SGHKS and CDR2 is YYEKEE (reference sequence). The CDR3 extends over 14 amino acids.

The chain's CDR3 is CASSAGQGNYGYTF. The CDR3 bases that were read are TGTGCCAGCAGCGCGGGGCAGGGAAACTATGGC. The rearrangement uses TRBV14 and TRBJ1-2; maybe TRBD1 (5 bases). The CDR3 end is not reached by the read, which stops 3 residues before it; the germline J gene fills it in. Germline V gene data show CDR1 as SGHDN and CDR2 as FVKESK. This CDR3 is 14 amino acids long. Trimming removed 5 bases from V and 2 bases from J, with 12 bases in between.

The CDR3 reads CSAGTSGPNTGELFF. CDR3 DNA (partial): TGCAGTGCTGGGACTAGCGGGCCGAACACCGGGGAG. This sequence joins TRBV20-1 and TRBJ2-2, with TRBD2 matching over 12 bases. The CDR3 is cut off 3 residues early in the read; its end comes from the germline J gene. The CDR3 sequence is 15 residues long. Germline V gene data show CDR1 as DFQATT and CDR2 as SNEGSKA (reference sequence). The V segment lost 5 bases and the J segment 0 bases; nucleotides outside the gene matches: 1.

About this clone itself: Coverage ceases 3 residues before the CDR3 finishes, and the germline J gene fills in the end. The genes are TRBV6-1 and TRBJ2-1; TRBD2 might be the D (6 bases). Deletions cut 2 bases from V and 0 bases from J, with 14 bases between. The V gene's germline CDR1 is MNHNS and CDR2 SASEGT. The CDR3 runs to 17 residues. This CDR3 reads CASSELALPSSYNEQFF. The DNA read from the CDR3 is TGTGCCAGCAGTGAACTAGCGTTACCCAGCTCCTACAATGAG.

About this clone itself: The junction departs from the called germline gene at one end, perhaps through a read error. The read is 3 residues too short to cover the CDR3 end, so that end is filled in from the germline J gene. The genes are TRBV4-2 and TRBJ1-1; the D gene is possibly TRBD1 (6 bases). The CDR3 has 14 residues. Germline V gene sequence: CDR1 LGHNA, CDR2 YNFKEQ. The DNA read from the CDR3 is TGCGCCAGCAGCCAGGAGACAGGGAACACTGAA. It yields the protein CASSQETGNTE. The entire CDR3 sequence reads CASSQETGNTEAFF.

Note on this clone: The read finishes 3 residues shy of the CDR3 end, and the germline J gene is used to complete it. The chain couples TRBV19 to TRBJ2-7; TRBD1 matches 9 bases. The trim removed 5 bases at V and 2 bases at J, leaving 4 bases unmatched. The germline CDR1 and CDR2 sequences are LNHDA and SQIVND (reference sequence). CDR3 length equals 14 residues. The CDR3: CASSFGTGTYEQYF. Partial CDR3 DNA: TGTGCCAGTAGTTTCGGGACAGGGACCTACGAG.

In regard to this clone: The missing CDR3 end, 3 residues past where the read stops, is filled in from the germline J gene. The chain couples TRBV18 to TRBJ2-7, with 7 positions matching TRBD1. The V gene end was trimmed by 6 bases and the J gene end by 5 bases; junction bases not matched to a gene: 10. The germline V gene encodes CDR1 KGHSH and CDR2 LQKENI. The CDR3 is made up of 14 amino acids. The CDR3 spells CASSGTEAINEQYF. The sequenced part of the CDR3 DNA is TGTGCCAGCTCTGGGACAGAGGCGATCAACGAG.

As to this clone: The CDR3 end is not reached by the read, which stops 3 residues before it; the germline J gene fills it in. V and J are TRBV4-1 and TRBJ1-5, with TRBD1 as a possible D gene (5 bases). Per the germline V gene, CDR1 is MGHRA and CDR2 is YSYEKL. V shed 4 bases and J shed 1 base, with 17 bases lying between them. The CDR3 loop spans 17 amino acids. CDR3 DNA, as far as it was read: TGCGCCAGCAGCCCCACTCCCAGGGTGTTAAGCAATCAGCCC. It yields the protein CASSPTPRVLSNQP. The entire CDR3 sequence reads CASSPTPRVLSNQPQHF.

Note on this clone: The observed sequence ends 3 residues before the CDR3 terminus, with the missing tail filled in from the germline J gene. This rearrangement joins TRBV7-9 to TRBJ2-1, with a tentative D call TRBD2 (5 bases). V lost 0 bases and J 4 bases, leaving 10 bases between the germline ends. Germline-derived CDR1 and CDR2 are SEHNR and FQNEAQ (reference sequence). This CDR3 comprises 15 residues. CDR3 DNA (partial): TGTGCCAGCAGCTTAGCGAGGGTTGCATACAATGAG. Residues: CASSLARVAYNE. In full, the CDR3 is CASSLARVAYNEQFF.

About this clone: Read sequence stops 3 residues before the CDR3 end, and the germline J gene provides the missing end. The chain has TRBV2 and TRBJ1-6; D gene uncertain. Per the germline V gene, CDR1 is SNHLY and CDR2 is FYNNEI. The V gene lost 7 bases and the J gene lost 5 bases, with 12 bases spanning the gap. There are 14 residues in the CDR3. CDR3 bases read: TGTGCCAGCACCTATGTTAGGGATAATTCACCC. This codes for CASTYVRDNSP. The full CDR3 protein reads CASTYVRDNSPLHF. Full variable domain (outside the CDR3, taken from reference TRBV2 and TRBJ1-6): EPEVTQTPSHQVTQMGQEVILRCVPISNHLYFYWYRQILGQKVEFLVSFYNNEISEKSEIFDDQFSVERPDGSNFTLKIRSTKLEDSAMYFCASTYVRDNSPLHFGNGTRLTVT.

About this clone itself: The read is 3 residues too short to cover the CDR3 end, so that end is filled in from the germline J gene. J is TRBJ2-3 and V is TRBV5-1; TRBD2 aligns across 14 bases. Per the germline V gene, CDR1 is SGHRS and CDR2 is YFSETQ. Trimming removed 3 bases from V and 2 bases from J; junction bases left unmatched: 8. This CDR3 has 18 amino acids. The CDR3 reads CASSSPGLAGASTDTQYF. The CDR3 bases that were read are TGCGCCAGCAGCTCGCCGGGACTAGCGGGGGCCTCCACAGATACG.

Comments on this clone: The read is 3 residues too short to cover the CDR3 end, so that end is filled in from the germline J gene. The chain has TRBV7-9 and TRBJ1-2; the match to TRBD1 covers 7 bases. The length of the CDR3 is 13 residues. Germline-derived CDR1 and CDR2 are SEHNR and FQNEAQ (reference sequence). V lost 4 bases and J lost 7; bases outside the gene matches: 6. The CDR3 loop reads CASSSTGLVGYTF. Incomplete CDR3 DNA: TGTGCCAGCAGCTCGACAGGGTTAGTTGGC. The full variable domain, its missing parts supplied by reference TRBV7-9 and TRBJ1-2, is DTGVSQNPRHKITKRGQNVTFRCDPISEHNRLYWYRQTLGQGPEFLTYFQNEAQLEKSRLLSDRFSAERPKGSFSTLEIQRTEQGDSAMYLCASSSTGLVGYTFGSGTRLTVV.